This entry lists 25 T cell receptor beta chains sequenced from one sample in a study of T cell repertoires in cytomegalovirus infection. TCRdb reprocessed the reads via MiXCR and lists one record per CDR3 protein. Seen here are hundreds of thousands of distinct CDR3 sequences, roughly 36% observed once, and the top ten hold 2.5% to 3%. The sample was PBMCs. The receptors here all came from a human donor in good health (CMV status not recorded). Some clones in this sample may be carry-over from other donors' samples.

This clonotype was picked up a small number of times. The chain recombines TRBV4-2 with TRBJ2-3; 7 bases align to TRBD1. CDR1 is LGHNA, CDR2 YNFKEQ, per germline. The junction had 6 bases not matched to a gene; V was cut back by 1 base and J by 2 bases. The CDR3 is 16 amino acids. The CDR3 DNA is TGTGCCAGCAGCCAAGCTACAGGGGCTATCACAGATACGCAGTATTTT. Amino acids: CASSQATGAITDTQYF.

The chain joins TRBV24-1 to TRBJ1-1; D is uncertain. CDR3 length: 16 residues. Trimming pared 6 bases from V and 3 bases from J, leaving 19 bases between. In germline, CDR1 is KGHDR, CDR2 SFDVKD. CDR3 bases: TGTGCCACCAGTCGGTCCGGGGATGAAAGGGACACTGAAGCTTTCTTT. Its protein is CATSRSGDERDTEAFF.

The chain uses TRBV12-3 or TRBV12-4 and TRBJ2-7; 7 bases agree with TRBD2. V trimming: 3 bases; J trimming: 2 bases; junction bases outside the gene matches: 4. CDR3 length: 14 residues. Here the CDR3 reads CASSFAAGTYEQYF. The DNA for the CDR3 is TGTGCCAGCAGTTTTGCAGCGGGGACCTACGAGCAGTACTTC.

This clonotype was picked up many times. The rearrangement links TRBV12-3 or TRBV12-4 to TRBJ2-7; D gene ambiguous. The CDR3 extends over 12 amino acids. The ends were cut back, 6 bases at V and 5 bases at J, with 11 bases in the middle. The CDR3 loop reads CASRPGRDEQYF. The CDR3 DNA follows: TGTGCCAGCAGGCCCGGTCGGGACGAGCAGTACTTC.

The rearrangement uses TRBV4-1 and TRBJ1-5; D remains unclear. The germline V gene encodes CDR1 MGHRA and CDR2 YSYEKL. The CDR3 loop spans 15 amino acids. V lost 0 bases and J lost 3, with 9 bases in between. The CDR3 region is CASSQDGQDNQPQHF. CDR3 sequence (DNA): TGCGCCAGCAGCCAAGACGGCCAGGACAATCAGCCCCAGCATTTT.

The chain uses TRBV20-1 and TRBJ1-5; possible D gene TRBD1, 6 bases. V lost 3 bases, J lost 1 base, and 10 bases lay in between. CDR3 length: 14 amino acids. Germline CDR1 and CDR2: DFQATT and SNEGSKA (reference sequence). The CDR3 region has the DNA TGCAGTGCTAGGGGGGGCAGAAGCAATCAGCCCCAGCATTTT. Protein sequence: CSARGGRSNQPQHF.

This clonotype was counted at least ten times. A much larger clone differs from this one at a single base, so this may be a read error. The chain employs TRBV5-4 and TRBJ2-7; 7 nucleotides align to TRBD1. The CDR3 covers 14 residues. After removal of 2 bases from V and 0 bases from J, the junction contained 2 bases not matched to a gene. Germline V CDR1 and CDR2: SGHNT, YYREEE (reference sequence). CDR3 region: CASSLGDSSYEQYF. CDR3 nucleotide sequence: TGTGCCAGCAGCTTAGGGGACAGCTCCTACGAGCAGTACTTC. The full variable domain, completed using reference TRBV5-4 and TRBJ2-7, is ETGVTQSPTHLIKTRGQQVTLRCSSQSGHNTVSWYQQALGQGPQFIFQYYREEENGRGNFPPRFSGLQFPNYSSELNVNALELDDSALYLCASSLGDSSYEQYFGPGTRLTVT.

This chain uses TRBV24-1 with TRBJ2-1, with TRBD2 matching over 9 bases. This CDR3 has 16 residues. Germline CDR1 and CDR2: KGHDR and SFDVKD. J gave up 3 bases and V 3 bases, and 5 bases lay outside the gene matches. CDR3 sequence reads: CATSDPRGGVYNEQFF. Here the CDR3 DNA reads TGTGCCACCAGTGATCCACGCGGGGGGGTCTACAATGAGCAGTTCTTC.

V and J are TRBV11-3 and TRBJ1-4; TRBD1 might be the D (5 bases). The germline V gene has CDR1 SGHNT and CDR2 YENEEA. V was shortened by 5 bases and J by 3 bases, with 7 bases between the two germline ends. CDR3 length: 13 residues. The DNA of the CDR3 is TGTGCCAGCAGCGCGGGGGCTAATGAAAAACTGTTTTTT. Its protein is CASSAGANEKLFF.

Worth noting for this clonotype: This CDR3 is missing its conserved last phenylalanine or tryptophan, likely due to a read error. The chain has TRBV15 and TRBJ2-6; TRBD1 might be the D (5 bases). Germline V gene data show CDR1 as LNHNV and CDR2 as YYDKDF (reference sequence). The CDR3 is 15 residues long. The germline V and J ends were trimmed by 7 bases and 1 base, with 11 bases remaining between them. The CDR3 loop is CATTRDRSGANVLTL. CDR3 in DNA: TGTGCCACCACTAGAGACAGATCTGGGGCCAACGTCCTGACTTTA.

The CDR3 region has the DNA TGTGCCAGCAGCCCCAGACTAGCGGTCACCGGGGAGCTGTTTTTT. Encoded protein: CASSPRLAVTGELFF. The chain combines TRBV14 with TRBJ2-2, with 9 bases fitting TRBD2. This CDR3 has 15 residues. The V segment lost 4 bases and the J segment 4 bases; nucleotides outside the gene matches: 4. Germline assignment: CDR1 SGHDN and CDR2 FVKESK.

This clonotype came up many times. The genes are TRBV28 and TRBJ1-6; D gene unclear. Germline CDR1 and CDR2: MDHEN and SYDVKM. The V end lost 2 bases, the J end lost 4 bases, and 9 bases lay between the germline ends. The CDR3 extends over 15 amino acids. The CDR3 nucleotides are TGTGCCAGCAGTTTACTGGACGGGTATAATTCACCCCTCCACTTT. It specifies CASSLLDGYNSPLHF. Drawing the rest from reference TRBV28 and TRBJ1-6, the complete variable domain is DVKVTQSSRYLVKRTGEKVFLECVQDMDHENMFWYRQDPGLGLRLIYFSYDVKMKEKGDIPEGYSVSREKKERFSLILESASTNQTSMYLCASSLLDGYNSPLHFGNGTRLTVT.

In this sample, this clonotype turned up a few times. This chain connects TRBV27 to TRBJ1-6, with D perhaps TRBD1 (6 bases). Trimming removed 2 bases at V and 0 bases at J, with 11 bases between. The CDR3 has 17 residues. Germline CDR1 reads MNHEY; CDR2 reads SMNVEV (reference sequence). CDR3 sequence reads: CASSLQGQSSYNSPLHF. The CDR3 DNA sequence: TGTGCCAGCAGTTTACAGGGGCAGAGCTCCTATAATTCACCCCTCCACTTT.

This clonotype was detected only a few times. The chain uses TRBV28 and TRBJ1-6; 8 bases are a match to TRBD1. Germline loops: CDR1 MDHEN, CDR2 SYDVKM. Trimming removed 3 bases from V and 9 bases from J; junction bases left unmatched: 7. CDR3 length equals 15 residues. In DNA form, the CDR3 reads TGTGCCAGCAGTTTTTCCAGGGGGCTTAGTTCACCCCTCCACTTT. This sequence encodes CASSFSRGLSSPLHF.

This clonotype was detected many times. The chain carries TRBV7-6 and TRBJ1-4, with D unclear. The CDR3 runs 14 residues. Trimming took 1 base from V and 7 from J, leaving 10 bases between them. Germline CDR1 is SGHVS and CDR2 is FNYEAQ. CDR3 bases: TGTGCCAGCAGCTTAGGTGTTCAGCGTGAAAAACTGTTTTTT. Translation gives CASSLGVQREKLFF.

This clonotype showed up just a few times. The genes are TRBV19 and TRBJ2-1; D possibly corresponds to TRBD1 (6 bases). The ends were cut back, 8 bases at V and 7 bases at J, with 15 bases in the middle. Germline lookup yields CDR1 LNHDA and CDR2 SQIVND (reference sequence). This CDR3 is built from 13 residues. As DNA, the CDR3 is TGTGCCAGTGAGCCAGGGGCGCGGAATGAGCAGTTCTTC. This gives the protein CASEPGARNEQFF.

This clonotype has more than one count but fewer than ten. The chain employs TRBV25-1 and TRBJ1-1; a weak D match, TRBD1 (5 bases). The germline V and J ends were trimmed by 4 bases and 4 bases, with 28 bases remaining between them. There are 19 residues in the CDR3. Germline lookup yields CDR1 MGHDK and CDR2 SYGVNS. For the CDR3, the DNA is TGTGCCAGCAGTGTACATTCCAACCCCTCAGGGCTCGCGGGCACTGAAGCTTTCTTT. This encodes CASSVHSNPSGLAGTEAFF.

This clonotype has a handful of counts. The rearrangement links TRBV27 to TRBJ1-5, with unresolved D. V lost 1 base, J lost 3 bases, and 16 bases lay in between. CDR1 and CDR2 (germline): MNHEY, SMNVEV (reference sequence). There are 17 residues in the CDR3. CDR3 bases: TGTGCCAGCAGTTTATTCCGAGTGGGAAGTCCCAATCAGCCCCAGCATTTT. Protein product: CASSLFRVGSPNQPQHF.

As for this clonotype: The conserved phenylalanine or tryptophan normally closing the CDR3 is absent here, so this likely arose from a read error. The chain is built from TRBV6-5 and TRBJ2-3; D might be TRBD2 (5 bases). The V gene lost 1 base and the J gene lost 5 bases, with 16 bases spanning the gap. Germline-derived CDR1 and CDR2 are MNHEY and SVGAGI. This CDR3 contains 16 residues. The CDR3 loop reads CASSYYGPSGGDTQYL. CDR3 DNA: TGTGCCAGCAGTTACTACGGACCGAGCGGCGGAGATACGCAGTATTTG.

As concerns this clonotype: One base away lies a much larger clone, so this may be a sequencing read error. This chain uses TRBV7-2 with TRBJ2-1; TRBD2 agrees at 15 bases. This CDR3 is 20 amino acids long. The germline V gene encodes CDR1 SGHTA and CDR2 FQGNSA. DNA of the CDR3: TGTGCCAGCAGCCGATGGACTAGCGGGAGGGCCGGTGGGGGTCACAATGAGAAGTTCTTC. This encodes CASSRWTSGRAGGGHNEKFF. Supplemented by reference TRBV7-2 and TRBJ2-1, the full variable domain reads GAGVSQSPSNKVTEKGKDVELRCDPISGHTALYWYRQSLGQGLEFLIYFQGNSAPDKSGLPSDRFSAERTGGSVSTLTIQRTQQEDSAVYLCASSRWTSGRAGGGHNEKFFGPGTRLTVL.

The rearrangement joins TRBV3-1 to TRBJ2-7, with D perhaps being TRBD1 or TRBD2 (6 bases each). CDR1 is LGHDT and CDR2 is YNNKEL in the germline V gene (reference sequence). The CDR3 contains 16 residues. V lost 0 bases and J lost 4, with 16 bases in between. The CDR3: CASSQENSGAIYEQYF. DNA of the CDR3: TGTGCCAGCAGCCAAGAGAACTCGGGGGCCATTTACGAGCAGTACTTC.

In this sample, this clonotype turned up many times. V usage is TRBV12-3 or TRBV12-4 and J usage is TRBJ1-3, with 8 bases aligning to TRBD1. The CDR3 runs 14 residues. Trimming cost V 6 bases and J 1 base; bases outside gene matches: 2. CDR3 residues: CASSRQGSGNTIYF. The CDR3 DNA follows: TGTGCCAGCAGCAGACAGGGGTCTGGAAACACCATATATTTT.

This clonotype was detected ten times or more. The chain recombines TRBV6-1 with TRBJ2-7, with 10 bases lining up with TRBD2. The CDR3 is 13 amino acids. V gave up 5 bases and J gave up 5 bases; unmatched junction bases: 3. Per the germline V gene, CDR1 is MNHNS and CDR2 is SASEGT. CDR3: CASSPGLANEQYF. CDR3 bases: TGTGCCAGCAGTCCGGGACTAGCGAACGAGCAGTACTTC.

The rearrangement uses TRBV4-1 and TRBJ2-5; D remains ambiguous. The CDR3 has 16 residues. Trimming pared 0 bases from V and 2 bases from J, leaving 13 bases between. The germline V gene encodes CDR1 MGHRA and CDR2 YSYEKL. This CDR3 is CASSQEGALKQETQYF. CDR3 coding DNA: TGCGCCAGCAGCCAAGAGGGCGCCCTAAAACAAGAGACCCAGTACTTC.

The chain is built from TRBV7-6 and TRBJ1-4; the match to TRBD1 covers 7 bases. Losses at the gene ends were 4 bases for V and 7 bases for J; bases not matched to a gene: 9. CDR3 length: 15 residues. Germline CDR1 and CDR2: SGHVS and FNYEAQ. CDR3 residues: CASSSPRDSGEKLFF. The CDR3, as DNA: TGTGCCAGCAGCTCGCCCCGGGACAGCGGTGAAAAACTGTTTTTT.